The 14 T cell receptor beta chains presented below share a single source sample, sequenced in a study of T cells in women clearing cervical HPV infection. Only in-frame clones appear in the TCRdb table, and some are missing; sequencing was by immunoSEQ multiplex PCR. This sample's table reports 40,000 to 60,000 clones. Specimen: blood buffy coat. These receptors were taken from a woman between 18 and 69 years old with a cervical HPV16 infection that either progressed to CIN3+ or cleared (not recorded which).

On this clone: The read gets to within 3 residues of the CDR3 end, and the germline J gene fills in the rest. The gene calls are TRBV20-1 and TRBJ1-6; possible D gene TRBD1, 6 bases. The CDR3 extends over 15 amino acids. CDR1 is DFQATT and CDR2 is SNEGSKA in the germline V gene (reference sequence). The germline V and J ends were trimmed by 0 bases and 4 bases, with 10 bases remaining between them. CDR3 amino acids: CSARERTVYNSPLHF. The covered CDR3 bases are TGCAGTGCTAGAGAGAGGACAGTTTATAATTCACCC.

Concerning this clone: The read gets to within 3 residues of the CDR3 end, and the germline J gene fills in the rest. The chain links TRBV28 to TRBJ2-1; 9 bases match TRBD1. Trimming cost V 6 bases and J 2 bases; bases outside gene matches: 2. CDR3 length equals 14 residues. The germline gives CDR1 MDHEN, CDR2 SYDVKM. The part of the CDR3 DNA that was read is TGTGCCAGCAGGGGACAGGGTACCTACAATGAG. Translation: CASRGQGTYNE. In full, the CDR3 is CASRGQGTYNEQFF.

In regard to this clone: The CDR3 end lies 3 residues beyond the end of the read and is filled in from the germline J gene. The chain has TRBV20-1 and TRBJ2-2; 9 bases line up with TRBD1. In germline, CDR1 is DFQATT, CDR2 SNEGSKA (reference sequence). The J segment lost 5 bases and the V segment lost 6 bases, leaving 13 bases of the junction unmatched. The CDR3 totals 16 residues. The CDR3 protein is CSANPSGTGLTGELFF. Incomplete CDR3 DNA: TGCAGTGCGAATCCTTCCGGGACAGGGCTAACCGGGGAG.

CDR3 bases read: TGTGCCAGCAGCTCCTCGCTCGTAGCGAGCTCCTACGAG. This encodes CASSSSLVASSYE. The full CDR3 sequence reads CASSSSLVASSYEQYF. The gene calls are TRBV5-4 and TRBJ2-7, with D perhaps TRBD2 (5 bases). From the germline J gene comes the end of the CDR3, since the read stops 3 residues before it. This CDR3 contains 16 residues. Germline V CDR1 and CDR2: SGHNT, YYREEE (reference sequence). Trimming cost V 3 bases and J 0 bases, with 16 bases left between them.

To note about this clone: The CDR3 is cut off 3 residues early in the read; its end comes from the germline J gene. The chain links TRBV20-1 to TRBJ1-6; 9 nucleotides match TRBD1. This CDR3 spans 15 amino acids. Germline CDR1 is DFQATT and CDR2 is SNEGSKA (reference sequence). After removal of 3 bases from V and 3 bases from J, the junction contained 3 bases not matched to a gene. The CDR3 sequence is CSARGQGLYNSPLHF. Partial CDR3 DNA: TGCAGTGCTAGGGGACAGGGCCTCTATAATTCACCC.

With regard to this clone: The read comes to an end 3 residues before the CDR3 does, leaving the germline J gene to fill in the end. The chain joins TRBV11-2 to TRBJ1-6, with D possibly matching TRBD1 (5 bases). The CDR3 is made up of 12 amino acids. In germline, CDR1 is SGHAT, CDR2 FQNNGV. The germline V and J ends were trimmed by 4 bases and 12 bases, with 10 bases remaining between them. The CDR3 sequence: CASSSGERPLHF. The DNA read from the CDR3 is TGTGCCAGCAGCTCGGGGGAGAGACCC.

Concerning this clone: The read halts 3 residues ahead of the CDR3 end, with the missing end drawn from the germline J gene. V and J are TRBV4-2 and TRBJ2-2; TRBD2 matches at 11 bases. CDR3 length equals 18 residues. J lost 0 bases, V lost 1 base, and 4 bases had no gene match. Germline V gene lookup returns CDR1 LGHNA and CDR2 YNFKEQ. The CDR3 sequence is CASSQGASGGTNTGELFF. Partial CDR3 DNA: TGTGCCAGCAGCCAAGGCGCTAGCGGGGGGACGAACACCGGGGAG.

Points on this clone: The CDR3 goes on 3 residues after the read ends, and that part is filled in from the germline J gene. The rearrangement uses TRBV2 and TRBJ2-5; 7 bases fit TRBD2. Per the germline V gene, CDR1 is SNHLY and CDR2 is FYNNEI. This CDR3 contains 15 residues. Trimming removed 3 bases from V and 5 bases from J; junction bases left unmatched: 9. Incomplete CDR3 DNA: TGTGCCAGCAGTGAGGGGGGGGGTCCCGGGGAGACC. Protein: CASSEGGGPGET. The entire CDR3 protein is CASSEGGGPGETQYF.

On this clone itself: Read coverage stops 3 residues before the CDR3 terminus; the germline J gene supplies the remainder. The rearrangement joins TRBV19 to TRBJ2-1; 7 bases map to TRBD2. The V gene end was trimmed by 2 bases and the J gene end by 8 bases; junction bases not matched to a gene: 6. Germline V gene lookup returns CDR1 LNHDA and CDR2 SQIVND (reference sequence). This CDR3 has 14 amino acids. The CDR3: CASSITETSHEQFF. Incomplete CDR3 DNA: TGTGCCAGTAGTATAACGGAGACTAGCCATGAG.

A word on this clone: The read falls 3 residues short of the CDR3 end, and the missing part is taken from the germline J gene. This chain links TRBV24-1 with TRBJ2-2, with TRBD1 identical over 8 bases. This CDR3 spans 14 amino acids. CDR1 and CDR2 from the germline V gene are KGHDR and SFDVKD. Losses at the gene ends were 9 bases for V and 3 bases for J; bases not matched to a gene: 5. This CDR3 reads CATRPGQDTGELFF. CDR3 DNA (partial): TGTGCCACCCGACCGGGACAGGACACCGGGGAG.

This CDR3 is CSTRQGRAAEAFF. The part of the CDR3 DNA that was read is TGCAGCACCCGACAGGGCCGCGCGGCTGAA. The chain employs TRBV29-1 and TRBJ1-1; TRBD1 aligns across 7 bases. The sequence runs out 3 residues before the end of the CDR3; the remainder is reconstructed from the germline J gene. With 8 bases clipped from V and 6 bases from J, the junction kept 12 bases outside the gene matches. Germline CDR1 is SQVTM and CDR2 is ANQGSEA. CDR3 length: 13 amino acids.

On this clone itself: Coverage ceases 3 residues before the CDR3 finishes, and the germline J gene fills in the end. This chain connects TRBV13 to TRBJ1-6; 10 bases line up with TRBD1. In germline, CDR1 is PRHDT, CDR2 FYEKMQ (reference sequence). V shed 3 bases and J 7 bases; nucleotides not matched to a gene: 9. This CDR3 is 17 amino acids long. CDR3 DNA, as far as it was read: TGTGCCAGCAGCTTGACAGGGGGCGTAGTAAGAAATTCACCC. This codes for CASSLTGGVVRNSP. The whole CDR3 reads CASSLTGGVVRNSPLHF.

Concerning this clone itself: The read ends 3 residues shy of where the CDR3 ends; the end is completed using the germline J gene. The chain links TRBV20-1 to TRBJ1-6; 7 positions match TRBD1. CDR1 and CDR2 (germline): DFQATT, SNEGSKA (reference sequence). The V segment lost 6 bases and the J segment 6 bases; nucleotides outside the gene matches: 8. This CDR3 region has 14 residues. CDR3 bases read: TGCAGTGCCCCAACAGGGGTCCTTAATTCACCC. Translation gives CSAPTGVLNSP. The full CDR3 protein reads CSAPTGVLNSPLHF.

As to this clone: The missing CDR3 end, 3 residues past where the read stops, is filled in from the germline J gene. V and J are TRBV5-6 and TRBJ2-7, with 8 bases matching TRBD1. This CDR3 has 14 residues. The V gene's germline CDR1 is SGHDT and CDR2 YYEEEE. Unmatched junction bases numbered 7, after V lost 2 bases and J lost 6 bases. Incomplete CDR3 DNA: TGTGCCAGCAGCTTCGGCAGGGGGCCTGGCGAG. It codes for CASSFGRGPGE. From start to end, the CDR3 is CASSFGRGPGEQYF.